This TCR beta chain was recovered during a study of T cells in Graves' hyperthyroidism and ophthalmopathy. About the research overall: Sampling of peripheral blood happened at initial diagnosis, prior to any treatment. The study's findings and limits: Most thyroid clonotypes expanded above 0.001 were also detected in blood.

The PBMCs were taken from 10 ml of fresh peripheral blood. RNA transcripts were the template for amplifying TCR beta CDR3 regions. TCR CDR3 regions were first amplified by RT-PCR with HTBI primers. From the multiplex PCR reads, TCRdb called clonotypes with MiXCR, one entry per CDR3 protein. The top ten hold about 19% of the sample, which has 300,000 to 450,000 distinct CDR3 sequences, about 14% seen once. A few counts support this clonotype. No antigen is known for it. The sequenced sample consisted of blood. This clonotype originated in a woman aged 25 to 39 with Graves' ophthalmopathy.

CDR3 in DNA: TGTGCCAGTAGTATGGAGGACAGGAATCAAGAGACCCAGTACTTC. This codes for CASSMEDRNQETQYF. The rearrangement joins TRBV19 to TRBJ2-5; TRBD1 matches at 7 bases. With 3 bases clipped from V and 2 bases from J, the junction kept 6 bases outside the gene matches. This CDR3 has 15 residues. Germline loops: CDR1 LNHDA, CDR2 SQIVND (reference sequence).